The T cell receptor (beta chain) under discussion was sequenced for a study of response to subunit inactivated influenza vaccine. The junction had 4 bases not matched to a gene; V was cut back by 6 bases and J by 0 bases. The CDR3 consists of 14 residues. From germline, CDR1 is DFQATT and CDR2 SNEGSKA (reference sequence). Study-wide findings and caveats: After each seasonal influenza vaccination, few new T cells are recruited, the authors suggested.

This clonotype was observed at least ten times. What it binds is not known. MiXCR, applied by TCRdb to the RT-PCR reads, yields one record per CDR3 protein. The sample lists about 520,000 distinct CDR3 sequences, around 7.9% occurring once. The origin of this receptor is a man aged 50 to 69 who received an inactivated influenza vaccine. J is TRBJ2-7 and V is TRBV20-1; 11 nucleotides agree with TRBD2. The specimen comprised PBMCs from blood, sampled roughly 24 months after vaccination. The CDR3 region has the DNA TGCAGTGCCGCAGGACTAGCGGGCTCCTACGAGCAGTACTTC. It is translated as CSAAGLAGSYEQYF.